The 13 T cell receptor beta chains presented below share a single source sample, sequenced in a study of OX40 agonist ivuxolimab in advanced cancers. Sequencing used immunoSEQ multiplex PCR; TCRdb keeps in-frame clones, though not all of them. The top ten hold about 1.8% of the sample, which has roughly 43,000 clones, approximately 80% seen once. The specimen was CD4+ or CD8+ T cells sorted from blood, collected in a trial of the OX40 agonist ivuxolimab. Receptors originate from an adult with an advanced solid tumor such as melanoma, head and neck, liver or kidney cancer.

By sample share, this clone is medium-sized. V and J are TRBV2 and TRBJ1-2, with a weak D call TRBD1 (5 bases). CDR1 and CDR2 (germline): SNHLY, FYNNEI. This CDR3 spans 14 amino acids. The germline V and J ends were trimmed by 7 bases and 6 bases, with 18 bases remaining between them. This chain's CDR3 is CASMMGLRQDGYTF. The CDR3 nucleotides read TGTGCCAGCATGATGGGGCTTAGGCAGGATGGCTACACCTTC.

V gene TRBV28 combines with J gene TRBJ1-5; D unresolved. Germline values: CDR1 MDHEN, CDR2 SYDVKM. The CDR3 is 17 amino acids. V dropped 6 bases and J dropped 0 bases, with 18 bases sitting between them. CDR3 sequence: CASSRPPGRHSNQPQHF. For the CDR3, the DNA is TGTGCCAGCAGCCGCCCCCCGGGGAGACATAGCAATCAGCCCCAGCATTTT. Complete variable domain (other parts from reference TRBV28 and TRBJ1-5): DVKVTQSSRYLVKRTGEKVFLECVQDMDHENMFWYRQDPGLGLRLIYFSYDVKMKEKGDIPEGYSVSREKKERFSLILESASTNQTSMYLCASSRPPGRHSNQPQHFGDGTRLSIL.

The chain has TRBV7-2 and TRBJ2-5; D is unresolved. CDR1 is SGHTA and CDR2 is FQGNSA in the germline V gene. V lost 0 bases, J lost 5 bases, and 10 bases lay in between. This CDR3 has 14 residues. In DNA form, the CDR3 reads TGTGCCAGCAGCTTAGCGTTTCAGTTCGAGACCCAGTACTTC. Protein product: CASSLAFQFETQYF.

The CDR3 sequence is CASSQGQGRVNYGYTF. CDR3 coding DNA: TGCGCCAGCAGCCAGGGACAGGGTAGGGTGAACTATGGCTACACCTTC. The chain carries TRBV4-3 and TRBJ1-2, with 9 bases that match TRBD1. V was pared by 3 bases and J by 2 bases, with 7 bases of the junction left unmatched. From germline, CDR1 is LGHNA and CDR2 YSLEER. The CDR3 sequence is 16 residues long.

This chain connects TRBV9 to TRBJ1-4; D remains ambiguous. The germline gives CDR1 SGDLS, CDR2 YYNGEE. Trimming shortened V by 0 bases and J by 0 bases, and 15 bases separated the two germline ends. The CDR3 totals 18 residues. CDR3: CASSVARQKIATNEKLFF. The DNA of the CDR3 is TGTGCCAGCAGCGTAGCGAGACAAAAGATCGCAACTAATGAAAAACTGTTTTTT.

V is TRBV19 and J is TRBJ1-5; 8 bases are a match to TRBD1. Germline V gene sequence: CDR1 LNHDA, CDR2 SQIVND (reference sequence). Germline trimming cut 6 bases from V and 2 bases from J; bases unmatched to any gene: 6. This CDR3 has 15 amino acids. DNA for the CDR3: TGTGCCAGTAGGGAAACAGGGGGTGGCAATCAGCCCCAGCATTTT. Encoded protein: CASRETGGGNQPQHF.

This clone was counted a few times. The CDR3 loop is CASSRGLDTGELFF. Here the CDR3 DNA reads TGTGCCAGCAGCCGAGGACTGGACACCGGGGAGCTGTTTTTT. The chain is built from TRBV11-2 and TRBJ2-2; D possibly corresponds to TRBD2 (5 bases). Germline values: CDR1 SGHAT, CDR2 FQNNGV. V gave up 5 bases and J gave up 3 bases, with 10 bases separating them. The CDR3 consists of 14 residues.

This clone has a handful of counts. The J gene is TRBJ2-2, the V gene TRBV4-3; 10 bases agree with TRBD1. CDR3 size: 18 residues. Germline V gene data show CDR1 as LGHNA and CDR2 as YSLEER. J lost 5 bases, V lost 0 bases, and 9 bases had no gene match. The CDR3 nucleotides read TGCGCCAGCAGCCAAGATAGACAGGGGGCGCAGGTAACCGGGGAGCTGTTTTTT. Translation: CASSQDRQGAQVTGELFF.

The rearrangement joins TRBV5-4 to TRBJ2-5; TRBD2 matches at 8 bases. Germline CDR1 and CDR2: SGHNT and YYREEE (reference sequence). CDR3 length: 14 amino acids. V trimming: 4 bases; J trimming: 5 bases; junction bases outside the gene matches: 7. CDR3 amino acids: CASSPGGQGETQYF. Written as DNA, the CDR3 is TGTGCCAGCAGCCCGGGGGGGCAGGGGGAGACCCAGTACTTC. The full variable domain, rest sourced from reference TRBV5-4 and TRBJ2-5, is ETGVTQSPTHLIKTRGQQVTLRCSSQSGHNTVSWYQQALGQGPQFIFQYYREEENGRGNFPPRFSGLQFPNYSSELNVNALELDDSALYLCASSPGGQGETQYFGPGTRLLVL.

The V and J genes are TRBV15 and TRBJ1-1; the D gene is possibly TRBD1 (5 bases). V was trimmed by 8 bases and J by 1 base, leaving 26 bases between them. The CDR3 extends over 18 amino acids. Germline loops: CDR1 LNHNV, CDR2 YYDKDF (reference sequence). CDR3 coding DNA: TGTGCCACCCCAACCCGACAGAAAGAAGGACCTTCGAACACTGAAGCTTTCTTT. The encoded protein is CATPTRQKEGPSNTEAFF.

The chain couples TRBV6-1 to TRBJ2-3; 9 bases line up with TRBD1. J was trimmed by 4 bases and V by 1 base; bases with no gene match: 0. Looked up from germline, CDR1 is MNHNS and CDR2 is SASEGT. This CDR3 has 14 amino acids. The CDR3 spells CASSEGQGADTQYF. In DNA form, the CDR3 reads TGTGCCAGCAGTGAAGGACAGGGGGCAGATACGCAGTATTTT.

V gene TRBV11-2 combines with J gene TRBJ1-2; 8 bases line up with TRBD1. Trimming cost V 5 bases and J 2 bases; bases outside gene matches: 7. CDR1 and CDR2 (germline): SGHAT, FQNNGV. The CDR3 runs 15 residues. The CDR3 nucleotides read TGTGCCAGCAGCCCCATGGACAGGGTAAACTATGGCTACACCTTC. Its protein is CASSPMDRVNYGYTF.

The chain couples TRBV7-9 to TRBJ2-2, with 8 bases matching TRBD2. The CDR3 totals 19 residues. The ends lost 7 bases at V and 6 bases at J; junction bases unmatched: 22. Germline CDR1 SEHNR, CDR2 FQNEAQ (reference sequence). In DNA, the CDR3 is TGTGCCAGCACCCTCATTAGGATGCTAGGAGCGGGGGCACCCGGGGAGCTGTTTTTT. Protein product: CASTLIRMLGAGAPGELFF.